The 2 T cell receptor beta chains in this list originate from one sample, sequenced in a study of cytomegalovirus exposure and HLA in healthy donors. Amplification used 60 Vbeta primers and 13 Jbeta primers. This table comes from immunoSEQ multiplex PCR, and its TCRdb copy is limited to in-frame clones, with some not included. In the table there are hundreds of thousands of clones, 70% to 90% of which are singletons. Specimen: PBMCs. The receptors come from a girl aged 2-10 years in good health and CMV-seronegative.

V gene TRBV21-1 combines with J gene TRBJ1-5; the table's D call, TRBD1, was not checked against the DNA. TRBV21-1 is a recognized pseudogene. The CDR3 length is 16 residues. As DNA, the CDR3 is TGTGCCAGCAGCAAACGGCCGGACAGCTCCTATCAGCCCCAGCATTTT. It codes for CASSKRPDSSYQPQHF.

V usage is TRBV5-4 and J usage is TRBJ2-2, with 7 bases matching TRBD1. The germline CDR1 and CDR2 sequences are SGHNT and YYREEE (reference sequence). CDR3 size: 14 residues. The ends lost 6 bases at V and 4 bases at J; junction bases unmatched: 6. This CDR3 reads CASNRQGPTGELFF. The CDR3 nucleotides read TGTGCCAGCAACCGACAGGGCCCCACCGGGGAGCTGTTTTTT.